The 3 T cell receptor beta chains presented below share a single source sample, sequenced in a study of control samples from healthy donors and cancer patients. The repertoire was sequenced with immunoSEQ multiplex PCR; TCRdb's copy has only in-frame clones and lacks some. Of fewer than 60,000 clones in the sample, approximately 89% were seen once. Source material: PBMCs. The origin of the receptors is a woman aged 60-75 years with lung cancer.

The gene calls are TRBV6-5 and TRBJ1-4; D is unresolved. The CDR3 is 11 amino acids. CDR1 is MNHEY, CDR2 SVGAGI, per germline. V lost 7 bases and J 11 bases, leaving 11 bases between the germline ends. The DNA for the CDR3 is TGTGCCAGCACGGTGGATGGGAAACTGTTTTTT. It yields the protein CASTVDGKLFF.

This chain connects TRBV2 to TRBJ2-7; the match to TRBD2 covers 7 bases. Germline V gives CDR1 SNHLY, CDR2 FYNNEI. Trimming removed 3 bases from V and 3 bases from J; junction bases left unmatched: 11. This CDR3 is built from 16 residues. This CDR3 is CASSEETAGEGYEQYF. CDR3 in DNA: TGTGCCAGCAGTGAGGAAACGGCGGGAGAAGGCTACGAGCAGTACTTC.

V and J are TRBV23-1 and TRBJ1-5, with unresolved D. TRBV23-1 is an ORF, and what it does is uncertain. With 8 bases removed from V and 2 bases from J, the gap between germline ends came to 22 bases. The CDR3 is 17 residues long. The CDR3 is CASLGLPSPGGNQPQHF. In DNA form, the CDR3 reads TGCGCCAGCCTAGGCCTCCCGTCCCCTGGGGGCAATCAGCCCCAGCATTTT.